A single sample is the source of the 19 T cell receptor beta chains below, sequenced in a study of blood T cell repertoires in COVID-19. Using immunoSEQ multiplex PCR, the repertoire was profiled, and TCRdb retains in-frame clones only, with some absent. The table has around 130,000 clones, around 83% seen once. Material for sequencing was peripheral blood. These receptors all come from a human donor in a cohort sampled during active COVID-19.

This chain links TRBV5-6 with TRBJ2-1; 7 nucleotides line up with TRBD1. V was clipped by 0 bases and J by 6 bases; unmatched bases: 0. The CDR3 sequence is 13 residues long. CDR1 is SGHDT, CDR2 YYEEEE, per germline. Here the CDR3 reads CASSLGQGNEQFF. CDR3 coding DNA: TGTGCCAGCAGCTTGGGACAGGGCAATGAGCAGTTCTTC.

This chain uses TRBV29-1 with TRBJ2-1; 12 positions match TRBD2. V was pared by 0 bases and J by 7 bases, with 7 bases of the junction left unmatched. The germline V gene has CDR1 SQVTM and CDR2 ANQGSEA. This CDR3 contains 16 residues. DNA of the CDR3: TGCAGCGTTGAAGACTCTAGCGGGAGGGCCGGGAATGAGCAGTTCTTC. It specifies CSVEDSSGRAGNEQFF.

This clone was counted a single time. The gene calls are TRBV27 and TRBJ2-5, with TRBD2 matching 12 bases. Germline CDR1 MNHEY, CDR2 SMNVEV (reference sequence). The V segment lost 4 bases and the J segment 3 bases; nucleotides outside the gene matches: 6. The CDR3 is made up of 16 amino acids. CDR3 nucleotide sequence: TGTGCCAGCAGTTCGAAGACTAGCGGGAGTAAAGAGACCCAGTACTTC. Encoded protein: CASSSKTSGSKETQYF.

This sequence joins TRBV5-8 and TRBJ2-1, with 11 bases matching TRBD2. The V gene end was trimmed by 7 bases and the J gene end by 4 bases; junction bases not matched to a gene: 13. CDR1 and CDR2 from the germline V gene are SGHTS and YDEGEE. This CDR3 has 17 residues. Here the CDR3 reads CASPTPSTSGTYNEQFF. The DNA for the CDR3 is TGTGCCAGCCCCACACCCTCGACTAGCGGGACATACAATGAGCAGTTCTTC.

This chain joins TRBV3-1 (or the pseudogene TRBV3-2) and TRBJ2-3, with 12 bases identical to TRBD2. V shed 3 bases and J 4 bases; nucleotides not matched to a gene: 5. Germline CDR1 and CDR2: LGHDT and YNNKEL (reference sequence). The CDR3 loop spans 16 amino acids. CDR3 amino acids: CASSHPPSGRADTQYF. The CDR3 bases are TGTGCCAGCAGCCATCCCCCTAGCGGGAGGGCAGATACGCAGTATTTT.

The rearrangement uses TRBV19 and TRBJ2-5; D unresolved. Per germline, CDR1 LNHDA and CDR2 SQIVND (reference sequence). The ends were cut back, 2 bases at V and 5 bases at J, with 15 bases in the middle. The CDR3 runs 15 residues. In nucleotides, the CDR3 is TGTGCCAGTAGTATAATGGTGGCGGCCGGGGAGACCCAGTACTTC. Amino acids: CASSIMVAAGETQYF.

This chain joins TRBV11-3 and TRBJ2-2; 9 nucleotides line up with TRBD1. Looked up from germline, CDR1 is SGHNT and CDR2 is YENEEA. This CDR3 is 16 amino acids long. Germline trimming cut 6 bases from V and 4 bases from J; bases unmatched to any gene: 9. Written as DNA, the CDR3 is TGTGCCAGCAGTCTGACCGGGACAGGGTCCACCGGGGAGCTGTTTTTT. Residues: CASSLTGTGSTGELFF.

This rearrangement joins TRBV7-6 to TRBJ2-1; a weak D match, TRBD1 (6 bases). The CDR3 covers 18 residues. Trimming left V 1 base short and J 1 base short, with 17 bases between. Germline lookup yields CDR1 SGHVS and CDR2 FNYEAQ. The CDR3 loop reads CASSLGVTAGASYNEQFF. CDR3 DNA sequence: TGTGCCAGCAGCTTAGGAGTAACGGCAGGGGCATCCTACAATGAGCAGTTCTTC. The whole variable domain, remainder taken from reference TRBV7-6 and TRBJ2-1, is GAGVSQSPRYKVTKRGQDVALRCDPISGHVSLYWYRQALGQGPEFLTYFNYEAQQDKSGLPNDRFSAERPEGSISTLTIQRTEQRDSAMYRCASSLGVTAGASYNEQFFGPGTRLTVL.

Written as DNA, the CDR3 is TGCGCCAGCAGCTCAAACAGACAGGGGGCGTTACCCAACGTCCTGACTTTC. Its translation: CASSSNRQGALPNVLTF. The chain couples TRBV5-1 to TRBJ2-6, with TRBD1 matching over 10 bases. There are 17 residues in the CDR3. The germline V gene has CDR1 SGHRS and CDR2 YFSETQ. V trimming: 3 bases; J trimming: 8 bases; junction bases outside the gene matches: 11.

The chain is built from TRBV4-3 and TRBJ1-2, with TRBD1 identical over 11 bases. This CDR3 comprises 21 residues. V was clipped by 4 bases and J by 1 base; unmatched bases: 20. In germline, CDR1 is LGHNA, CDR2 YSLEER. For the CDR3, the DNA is TGCGCCAGCAGCCCTGGGACAGGGGGGCTGGGGTCAGCGATCGGTAACTATGGCTACACCTTC. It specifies CASSPGTGGLGSAIGNYGYTF.

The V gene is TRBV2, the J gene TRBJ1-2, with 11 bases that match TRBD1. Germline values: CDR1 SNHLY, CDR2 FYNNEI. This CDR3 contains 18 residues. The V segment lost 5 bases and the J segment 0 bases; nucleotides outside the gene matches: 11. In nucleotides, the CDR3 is TGTGCCAGCAGTCACCAATACGGACAGGGGGCATCTAACTATGGCTACACCTTC. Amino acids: CASSHQYGQGASNYGYTF.

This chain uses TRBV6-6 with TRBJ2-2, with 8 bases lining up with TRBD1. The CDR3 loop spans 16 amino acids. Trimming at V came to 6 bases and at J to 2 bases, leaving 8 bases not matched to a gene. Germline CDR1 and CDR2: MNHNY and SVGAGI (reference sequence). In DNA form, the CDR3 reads TGTGCCAGCAGAAGTCAGGGGGCCTTCAACACCGGGGAGCTGTTTTTT. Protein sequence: CASRSQGAFNTGELFF.

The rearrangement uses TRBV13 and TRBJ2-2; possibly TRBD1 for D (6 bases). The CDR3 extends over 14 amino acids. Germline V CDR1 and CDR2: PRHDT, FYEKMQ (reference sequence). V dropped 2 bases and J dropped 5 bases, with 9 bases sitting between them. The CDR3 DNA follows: TGTGCCAGCAGCTTATCGCAGGGGACCGGGGAGCTGTTTTTT. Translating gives CASSLSQGTGELFF.

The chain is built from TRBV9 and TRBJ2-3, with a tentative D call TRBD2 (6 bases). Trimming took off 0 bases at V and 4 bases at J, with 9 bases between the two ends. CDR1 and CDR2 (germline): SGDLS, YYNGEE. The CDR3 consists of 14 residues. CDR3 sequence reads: CASSVDLAPDTQYF. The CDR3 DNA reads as TGTGCCAGCAGCGTAGATCTAGCGCCAGATACGCAGTATTTT.

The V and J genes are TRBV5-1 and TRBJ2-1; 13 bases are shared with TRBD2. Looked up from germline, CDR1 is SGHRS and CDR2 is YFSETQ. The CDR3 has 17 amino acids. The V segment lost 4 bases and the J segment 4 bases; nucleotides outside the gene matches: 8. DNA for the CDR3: TGCGCCAGCAGCCGAAGGACTAGCGGGAGTATGTACAATGAGCAGTTCTTC. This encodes CASSRRTSGSMYNEQFF.

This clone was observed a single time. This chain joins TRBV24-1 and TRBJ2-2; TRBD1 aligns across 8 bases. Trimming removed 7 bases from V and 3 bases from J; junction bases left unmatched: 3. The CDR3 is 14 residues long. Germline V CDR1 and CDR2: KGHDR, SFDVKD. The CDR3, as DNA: TGTGCCACCAGAGGACAGGGTTACACCGGGGAGCTGTTTTTT. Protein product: CATRGQGYTGELFF.

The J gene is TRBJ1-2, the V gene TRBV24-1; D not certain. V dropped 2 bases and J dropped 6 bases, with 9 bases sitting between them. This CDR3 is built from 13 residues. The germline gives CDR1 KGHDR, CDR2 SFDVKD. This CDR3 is CATSDSDGDGYTF. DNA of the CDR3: TGTGCCACCAGTGATTCGGACGGGGATGGCTACACCTTC.

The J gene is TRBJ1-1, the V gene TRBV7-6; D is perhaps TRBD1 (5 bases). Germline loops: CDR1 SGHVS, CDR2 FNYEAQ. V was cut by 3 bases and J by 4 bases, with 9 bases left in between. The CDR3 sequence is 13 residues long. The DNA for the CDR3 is TGTGCCAGCAGCTTCGGGGGAGTCACTGAAGCTTTCTTT. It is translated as CASSFGGVTEAFF.

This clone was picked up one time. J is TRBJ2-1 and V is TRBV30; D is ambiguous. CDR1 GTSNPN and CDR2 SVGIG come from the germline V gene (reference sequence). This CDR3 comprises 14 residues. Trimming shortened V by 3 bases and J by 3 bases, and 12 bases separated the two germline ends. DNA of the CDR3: TGTGCCTGGAGCTCGTCGGGTATCTACAATGAGCAGTTCTTC. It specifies CAWSSSGIYNEQFF.